The 15 T cell receptor beta chains listed next were all sequenced from one sample in a study of T cells in Graves' hyperthyroidism and ophthalmopathy. TCR beta CDR3 regions were amplified from RNA transcripts. An initial round of RT-PCR targeting the TCR CDR3 relied on the HTBI primer set. TCRdb reanalysed the multiplex PCR reads using MiXCR and keeps one entry per CDR3 protein. The sample carries 700,000 to 950,000 distinct CDR3 sequences, 30% to 40% recorded once. The sample comprised blood. The receptor source for this set is a woman aged 40 to 55 with Graves' hyperthyroidism.

This clonotype was counted a single time. The chain combines TRBV20-1 with TRBJ2-5; possibly TRBD2 for D (7 bases). The germline CDR1 and CDR2 sequences are DFQATT and SNEGSKA (reference sequence). Trimming removed 3 bases at V and 3 bases at J, with 14 bases between. There are 14 residues in the CDR3. Here the CDR3 reads CSARRRGGKETQYF. The CDR3 DNA reads as TGCAGTGCTAGGAGGAGGGGGGGGAAAGAGACCCAGTACTTC.

For the CDR3, the DNA is TGCGCCAGCAGCCCCACCGGCGGAAGGGGGCCCTATGGCTACACCTTC. Translating gives CASSPTGGRGPYGYTF. The chain couples TRBV4-1 to TRBJ1-2, with TRBD1 matching over 7 bases. Looked up from germline, CDR1 is MGHRA and CDR2 is YSYEKL. This CDR3 region has 16 residues. V lost 4 bases to trimming and J lost 4 bases; unmatched junction nucleotides: 12.

This clonotype was picked up many times. The gene calls are TRBV7-2 and TRBJ1-3; D gene uncertain. The CDR3 has 15 amino acids. The V gene lost 2 bases and the J gene lost 0 bases, with 8 bases spanning the gap. CDR1 and CDR2 (germline): SGHTA, FQGNSA. CDR3 sequence: CASSLRDSSGNTIYF. The CDR3 DNA sequence: TGTGCCAGCAGCTTACGGGATTCCTCTGGAAACACCATATATTTT.

Worth noting for this clonotype: The junction departs from the called germline gene at one end, perhaps through a read error. The genes are TRBV7-2 and TRBJ1-3, with unresolved D. The CDR3 is 13 amino acids. The germline V gene has CDR1 SGHTA and CDR2 FQGNSA. CDR3 sequence reads: CASSQDDGNTIYF. The CDR3 DNA is TGCGCCAGCAGCCAAGACGATGGAAACACCATATATTTT.

This clonotype was detected only once. A much larger clonotype is one base distant, so this may be a read error. The chain employs TRBV7-2 and TRBJ2-7; 8 bases agree with TRBD2. The length of the CDR3 is 14 residues. V lost 5 bases to trimming and J lost 3 bases; unmatched junction nucleotides: 6. CDR1 is SGHTA, CDR2 FQGNSA, per germline. The CDR3 DNA follows: TGTGCCAGCAGCCACCGGGGGGGAGACTACGAGCAGTACTTC. Translation gives CASSHRGGDYEQYF.

This clonotype showed up just a few times. The chain has TRBV7-9 and TRBJ2-2; D is unclear. Trimming left V 4 bases short and J 1 base short, with 10 bases between. CDR3 length: 15 amino acids. Germline assignment: CDR1 SEHNR and CDR2 FQNEAQ (reference sequence). CDR3 sequence (DNA): TGTGCCAGCAGCTCTCTAAATCAGAACACCGGGGAGCTGTTTTTT. It specifies CASSSLNQNTGELFF.

Of note for this clonotype: A much larger clone lies a single base off, so this may be a read error. Given the absence of the conserved phenylalanine or tryptophan at the CDR3 end, a read error is likely. CDR3: CASSLLREYEQYL. The CDR3, as DNA: TGTGCCAGCAGCTTACTCCGGGAATACGAGCAGTACCTC. V gene TRBV7-2 combines with J gene TRBJ2-7; tentative D call: TRBD2 (5 bases). Germline CDR1 is SGHTA and CDR2 is FQGNSA. Trimming cost V 2 bases and J 4 bases, with 9 bases left between them. This CDR3 is 13 amino acids long.

The CDR3 reads CASSPGGQLRNGYTF. The CDR3, as DNA: TGTGCCAGCAGCCCCGGGGGACAGCTAAGGAATGGCTACACCTTC. The chain has TRBV2 and TRBJ1-2, with 7 bases matching TRBD1. V lost 6 bases, J lost 6 bases, and 13 bases stayed unmatched. Germline CDR1 and CDR2: SNHLY and FYNNEI. This CDR3 comprises 15 residues. The full variable domain, rest sourced from reference TRBV2 and TRBJ1-2, is EPEVTQTPSHQVTQMGQEVILRCVPISNHLYFYWYRQILGQKVEFLVSFYNNEISEKSEIFDDQFSVERPDGSNFTLKIRSTKLEDSAMYFCASSPGGQLRNGYTFGSGTRLTVV.

The V gene is TRBV25-1, the J gene TRBJ2-2; D gene ambiguous. With 4 bases removed from V and 1 base from J, the gap between germline ends came to 10 bases. The CDR3 totals 15 residues. The germline CDR1 and CDR2 sequences are MGHDK and SYGVNS. The CDR3 protein is CASSAGLENTGELFF. The CDR3 nucleotides read TGTGCCAGCAGTGCTGGGCTAGAGAACACCGGGGAGCTGTTTTTT.

V and J are TRBV14 and TRBJ1-1, with 12 bases lining up with TRBD1. CDR1 and CDR2 (germline): SGHDN, FVKESK. CDR3 size: 16 residues. J was trimmed by 3 bases and V by 4 bases; bases with no gene match: 6. The CDR3 loop is CASSRDRGRWDTEAFF. The CDR3, as DNA: TGTGCCAGCAGCCGGGACAGGGGGCGGTGGGACACTGAAGCTTTCTTT.

Remarks on this clonotype: A much larger clone lies a single base off, so this may be a read error. The DNA of the CDR3 is TGTGCCAGCAGTGAATACCAGGATGGTGACGCTTTCTTT. Translating it yields CASSEYQDGDAFF. The rearrangement uses TRBV6-5 and TRBJ1-1; no clear D gene. V was clipped by 5 bases and J by 11 bases, with 18 bases between them. The CDR3 consists of 13 residues. Germline V gene sequence: CDR1 MNHEY, CDR2 SVGAGI.

This clonotype has ten or more counts. The chain couples TRBV7-2 to TRBJ2-7; 7 bases fit TRBD1. The CDR3 is made up of 14 amino acids. With V trimmed by 4 bases and J by 2 bases, 5 bases remained unmatched. Germline assignment: CDR1 SGHTA and CDR2 FQGNSA. CDR3 DNA sequence: TGTGCCAGCAGCTGGACAGGACGGGCCTACGAGCAGTACTTC. Protein sequence: CASSWTGRAYEQYF.

This clonotype was found many times. The chain couples TRBV2 to TRBJ1-4, with 9 bases that match TRBD1. Trimming removed 4 bases from V and 7 bases from J; junction bases left unmatched: 7. Looked up from germline, CDR1 is SNHLY and CDR2 is FYNNEI. There are 15 residues in the CDR3. DNA of the CDR3: TGTGCCAGCAGTGTGGGGACAGGGTCAGGTGAAAAACTGTTTTTT. Encoded protein: CASSVGTGSGEKLFF.

In its sample, this clonotype was seen a few times. This chain uses TRBV10-2 with TRBJ1-1, with D perhaps matching TRBD1 (6 bases). Trimming left V 2 bases short and J 4 bases short, with 8 bases between. From germline, CDR1 is WSHSY and CDR2 SAAADI. The CDR3 has 13 residues. The CDR3 spells CASSENRATEAFF. The CDR3 DNA sequence: TGCGCCAGCAGTGAGAACAGGGCCACTGAAGCTTTCTTT.

The chain uses TRBV5-6 and TRBJ1-1; D perhaps matches TRBD1 (5 bases). With 4 bases removed from V and 10 bases from J, the gap between germline ends came to 23 bases. CDR3 length equals 15 residues. Germline V lookup: CDR1 SGHDT, CDR2 YYEEEE. CDR3 in amino acids: CASSEGYFVGERAFF. As DNA, the CDR3 is TGTGCCAGCAGCGAGGGGTATTTTGTGGGGGAAAGAGCTTTCTTT. Supplemented by reference TRBV5-6 and TRBJ1-1, the full variable domain reads DAGVTQSPTHLIKTRGQQVTLRCSPKSGHDTVSWYQQALGQGPQFIFQYYEEEERQRGNFPDRFSGHQFPNYSSELNVNALLLGDSALYLCASSEGYFVGERAFFGQGTRLTVV.